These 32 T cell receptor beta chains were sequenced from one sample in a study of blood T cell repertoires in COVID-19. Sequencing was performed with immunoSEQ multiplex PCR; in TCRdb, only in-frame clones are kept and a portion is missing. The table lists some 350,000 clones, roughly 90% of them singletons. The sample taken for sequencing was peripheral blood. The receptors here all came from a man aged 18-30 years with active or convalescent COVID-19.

Here the CDR3 DNA reads TGTGCCAGCAGTGAGTGGGGGCTGAACACTGAAGCTTTCTTT. Protein: CASSEWGLNTEAFF. The chain combines TRBV25-1 with TRBJ1-1; D might be TRBD1 (6 bases). V shed 3 bases and J shed 0 bases, with 8 bases lying between them. The CDR3 spans 14 residues. Germline V CDR1 and CDR2: MGHDK, SYGVNS.

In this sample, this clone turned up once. The DNA of the CDR3 is TGTGCCAGCTCCCCGGACAGGGGGCTGGAAGCTTTCTTT. Protein product: CASSPDRGLEAFF. This chain links TRBV18 with TRBJ1-1, with 11 bases that match TRBD1. In germline, CDR1 is KGHSH, CDR2 LQKENI. V shed 6 bases and J 8 bases; nucleotides not matched to a gene: 5. CDR3 length: 13 residues.

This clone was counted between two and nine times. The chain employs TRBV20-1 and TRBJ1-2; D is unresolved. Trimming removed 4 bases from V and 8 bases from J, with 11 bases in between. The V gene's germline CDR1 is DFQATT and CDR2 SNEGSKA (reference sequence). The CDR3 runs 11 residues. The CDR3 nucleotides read TGCAGTGCTACCGGGGTCGGCGGCTACACCTTC. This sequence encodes CSATGVGGYTF.

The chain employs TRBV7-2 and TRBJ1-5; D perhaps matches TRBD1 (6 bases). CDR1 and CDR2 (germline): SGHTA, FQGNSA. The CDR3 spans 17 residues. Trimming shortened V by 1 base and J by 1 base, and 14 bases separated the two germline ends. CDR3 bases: TGTGCCAGCAGCTTAGGTTTCAGGGGCGGGAGCAATCAGCCCCAGCATTTT. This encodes CASSLGFRGGSNQPQHF.

The CDR3 DNA reads as TGTGCCAGCAGCCCGCGACTAGCGGGACGGGGGAATGAGCAGTTCTTC. Protein product: CASSPRLAGRGNEQFF. V gene TRBV14 combines with J gene TRBJ2-1, with 11 bases that match TRBD2. Germline CDR1 SGHDN, CDR2 FVKESK. This CDR3 is 16 amino acids long. Unmatched junction bases numbered 9, after V lost 4 bases and J lost 7 bases.

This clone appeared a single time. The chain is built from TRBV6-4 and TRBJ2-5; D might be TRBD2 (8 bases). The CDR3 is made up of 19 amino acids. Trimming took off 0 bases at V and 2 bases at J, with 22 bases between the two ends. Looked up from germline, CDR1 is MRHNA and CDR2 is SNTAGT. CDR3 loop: CASSDSPIGRGDRQETQYF. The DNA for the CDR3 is TGTGCCAGCAGTGACTCGCCGATCGGGAGGGGGGACAGACAAGAGACCCAGTACTTC.

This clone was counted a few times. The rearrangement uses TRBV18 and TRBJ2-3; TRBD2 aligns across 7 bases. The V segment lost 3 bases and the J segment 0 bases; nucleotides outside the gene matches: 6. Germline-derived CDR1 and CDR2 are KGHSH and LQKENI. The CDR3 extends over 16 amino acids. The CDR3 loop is CASSPPAGVSTDTQYF. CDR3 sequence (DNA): TGTGCCAGCTCACCTCCTGCGGGGGTTAGCACAGATACGCAGTATTTT.

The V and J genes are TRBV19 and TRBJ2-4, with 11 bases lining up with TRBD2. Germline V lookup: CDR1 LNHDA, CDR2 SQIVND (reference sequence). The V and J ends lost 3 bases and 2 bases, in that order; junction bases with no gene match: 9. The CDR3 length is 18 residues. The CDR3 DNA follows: TGTGCCAGTAGTATTGGGATTAGCGGGAGGGCCACCAAAAACATTCAGTACTTC. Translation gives CASSIGISGRATKNIQYF.

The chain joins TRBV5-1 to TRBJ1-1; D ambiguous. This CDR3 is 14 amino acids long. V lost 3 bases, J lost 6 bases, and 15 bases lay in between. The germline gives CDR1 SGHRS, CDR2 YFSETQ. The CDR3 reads CASSYGGYPPEAFF. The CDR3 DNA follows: TGCGCCAGCAGCTACGGAGGGTACCCCCCTGAAGCTTTCTTT.

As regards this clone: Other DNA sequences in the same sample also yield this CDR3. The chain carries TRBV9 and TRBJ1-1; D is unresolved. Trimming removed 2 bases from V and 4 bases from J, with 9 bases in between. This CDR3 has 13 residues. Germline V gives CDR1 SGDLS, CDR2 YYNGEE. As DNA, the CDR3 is TGTGCCAGCAGCGTTGGAGGGCTCACTGAAGCTTTCTTT. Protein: CASSVGGLTEAFF.

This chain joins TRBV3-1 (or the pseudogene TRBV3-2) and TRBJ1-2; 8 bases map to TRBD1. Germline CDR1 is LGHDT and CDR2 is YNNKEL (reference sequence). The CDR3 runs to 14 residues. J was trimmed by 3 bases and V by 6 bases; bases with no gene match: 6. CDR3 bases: TGTGCCAGCAGGAGGACAGGGCCGCACTATGGCTACACCTTC. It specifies CASRRTGPHYGYTF.

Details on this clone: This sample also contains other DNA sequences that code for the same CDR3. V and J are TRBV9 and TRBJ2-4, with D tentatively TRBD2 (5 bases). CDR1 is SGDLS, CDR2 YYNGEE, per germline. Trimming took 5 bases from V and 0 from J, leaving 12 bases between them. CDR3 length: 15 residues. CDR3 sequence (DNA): TGTGCCAGCAGTGCGGGCTCCGAAGCCAAAAACATTCAGTACTTC. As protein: CASSAGSEAKNIQYF.

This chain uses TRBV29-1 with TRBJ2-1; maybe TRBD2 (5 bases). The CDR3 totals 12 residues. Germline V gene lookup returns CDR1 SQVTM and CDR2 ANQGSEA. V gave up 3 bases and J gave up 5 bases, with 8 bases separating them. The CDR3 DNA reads TGCAGCGTTGAGTTGAGGGACAATGAGCAGTTCTTC. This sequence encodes CSVELRDNEQFF.

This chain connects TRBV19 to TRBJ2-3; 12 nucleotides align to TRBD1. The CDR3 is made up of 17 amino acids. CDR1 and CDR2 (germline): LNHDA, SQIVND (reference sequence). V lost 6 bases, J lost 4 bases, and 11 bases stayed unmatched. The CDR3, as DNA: TGTGCCAGTAGGCGCTCGGGGACAGGGGGCCGGGCAGATACGCAGTATTTT. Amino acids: CASRRSGTGGRADTQYF.

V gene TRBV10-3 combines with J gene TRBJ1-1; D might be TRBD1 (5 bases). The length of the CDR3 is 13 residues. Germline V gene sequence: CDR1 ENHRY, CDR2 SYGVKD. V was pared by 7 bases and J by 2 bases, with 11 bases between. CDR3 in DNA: TGTGCCATCAACCGACAGCTAAACACTGAAGCTTTCTTT. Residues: CAINRQLNTEAFF.

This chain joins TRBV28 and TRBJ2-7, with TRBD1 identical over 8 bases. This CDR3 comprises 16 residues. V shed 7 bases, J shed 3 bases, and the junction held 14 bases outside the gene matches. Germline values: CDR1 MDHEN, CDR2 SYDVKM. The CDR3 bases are TGTGCCAGCACCTTTCTAACGGGACAGGCTGACTACGAGCAGTACTTC. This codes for CASTFLTGQADYEQYF.

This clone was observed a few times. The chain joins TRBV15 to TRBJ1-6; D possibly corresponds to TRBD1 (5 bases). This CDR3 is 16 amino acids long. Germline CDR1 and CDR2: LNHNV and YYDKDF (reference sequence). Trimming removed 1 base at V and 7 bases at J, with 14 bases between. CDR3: CATSRVGAAANSPLHF. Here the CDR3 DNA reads TGTGCCACCAGCAGAGTTGGGGCAGCTGCGAATTCACCCCTCCACTTT.

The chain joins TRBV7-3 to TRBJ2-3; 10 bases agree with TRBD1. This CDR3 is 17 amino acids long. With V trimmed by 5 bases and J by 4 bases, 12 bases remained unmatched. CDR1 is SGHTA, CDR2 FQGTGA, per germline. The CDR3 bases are TGTGCCAGCAGCCGCCCTGAAGACAGGGGGCTGGCAGATACGCAGTATTTT. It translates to CASSRPEDRGLADTQYF.

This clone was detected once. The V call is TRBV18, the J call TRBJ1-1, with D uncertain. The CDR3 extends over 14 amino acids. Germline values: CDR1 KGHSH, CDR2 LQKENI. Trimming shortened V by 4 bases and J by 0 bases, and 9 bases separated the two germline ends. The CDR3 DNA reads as TGTGCCAGCTCACTATCCACAGTGAACACTGAAGCTTTCTTT. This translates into CASSLSTVNTEAFF.

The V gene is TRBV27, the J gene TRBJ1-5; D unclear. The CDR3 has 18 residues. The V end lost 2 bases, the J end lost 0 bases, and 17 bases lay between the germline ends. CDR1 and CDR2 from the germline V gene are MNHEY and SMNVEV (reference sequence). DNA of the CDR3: TGTGCCAGCAGTTTAACGTGTGGCACCAAATATAGCAATCAGCCCCAGCATTTT. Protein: CASSLTCGTKYSNQPQHF.

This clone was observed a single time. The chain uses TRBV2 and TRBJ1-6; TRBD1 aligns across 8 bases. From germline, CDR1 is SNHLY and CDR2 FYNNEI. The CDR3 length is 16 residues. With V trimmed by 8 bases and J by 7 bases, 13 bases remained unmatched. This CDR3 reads CASETGLGQVNSPLHF. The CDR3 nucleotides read TGTGCCAGCGAGACGGGTCTGGGACAGGTGAATTCACCCCTCCACTTT.

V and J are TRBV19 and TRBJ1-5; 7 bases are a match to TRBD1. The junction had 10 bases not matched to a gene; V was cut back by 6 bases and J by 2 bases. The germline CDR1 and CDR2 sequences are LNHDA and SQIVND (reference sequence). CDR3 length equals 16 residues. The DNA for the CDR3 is TGTGCCAGTAGAACCGGACAGGCCATGGGCAATCAGCCCCAGCATTTT. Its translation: CASRTGQAMGNQPQHF.

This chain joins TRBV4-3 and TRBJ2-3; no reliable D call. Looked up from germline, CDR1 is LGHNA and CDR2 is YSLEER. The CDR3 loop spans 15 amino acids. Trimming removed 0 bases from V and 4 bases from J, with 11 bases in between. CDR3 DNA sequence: TGCGCCAGCAGCCAAGATCCGATCGGTTCAGATACGCAGTATTTT. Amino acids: CASSQDPIGSDTQYF.

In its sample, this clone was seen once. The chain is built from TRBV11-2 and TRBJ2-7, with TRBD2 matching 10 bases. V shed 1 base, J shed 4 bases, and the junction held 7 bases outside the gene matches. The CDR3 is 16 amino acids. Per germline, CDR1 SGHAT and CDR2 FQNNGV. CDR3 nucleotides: TGTGCCAGCAGCTTAGTCCGACCTAGCGGGGGTTACGAGCAGTACTTC. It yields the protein CASSLVRPSGGYEQYF.

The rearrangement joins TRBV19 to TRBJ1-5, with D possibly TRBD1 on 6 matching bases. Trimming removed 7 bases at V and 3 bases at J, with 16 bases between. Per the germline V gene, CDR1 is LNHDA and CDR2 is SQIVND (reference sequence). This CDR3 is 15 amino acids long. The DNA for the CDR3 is TGTGCCAGTACCGTTACCGGGGGGGCCAATCAGCCCCAGCATTTT. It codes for CASTVTGGANQPQHF.

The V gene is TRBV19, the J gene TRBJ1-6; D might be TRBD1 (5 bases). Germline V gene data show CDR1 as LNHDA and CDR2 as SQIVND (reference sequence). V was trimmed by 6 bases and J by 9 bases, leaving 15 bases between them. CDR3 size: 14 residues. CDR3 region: CASSQGPWGSPLHF. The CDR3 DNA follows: TGTGCCAGTAGCCAGGGCCCATGGGGTTCACCCCTCCACTTT.

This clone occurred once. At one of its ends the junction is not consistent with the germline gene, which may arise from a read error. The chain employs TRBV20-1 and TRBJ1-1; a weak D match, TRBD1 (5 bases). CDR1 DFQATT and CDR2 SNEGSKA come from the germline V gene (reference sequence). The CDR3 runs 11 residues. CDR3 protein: CSASWGSEAFF. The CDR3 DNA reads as TGCAGTGCCTCCTGGGGCTCTGAGGCTTTCTTT.

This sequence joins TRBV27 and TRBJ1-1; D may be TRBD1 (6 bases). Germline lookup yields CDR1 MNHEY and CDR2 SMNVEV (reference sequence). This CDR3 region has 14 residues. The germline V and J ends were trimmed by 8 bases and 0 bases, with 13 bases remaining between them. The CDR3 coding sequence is TGTGCCAGCGCCCTTACAGGGCTGAACACTGAAGCTTTCTTT. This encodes CASALTGLNTEAFF.

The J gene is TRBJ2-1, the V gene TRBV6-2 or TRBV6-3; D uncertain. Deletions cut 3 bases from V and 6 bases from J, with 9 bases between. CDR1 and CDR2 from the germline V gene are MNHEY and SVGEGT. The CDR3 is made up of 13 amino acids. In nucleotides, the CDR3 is TGTGCCAGCAGTTATCGGGTGGTCAATGAGCAGTTCTTC. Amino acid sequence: CASSYRVVNEQFF.

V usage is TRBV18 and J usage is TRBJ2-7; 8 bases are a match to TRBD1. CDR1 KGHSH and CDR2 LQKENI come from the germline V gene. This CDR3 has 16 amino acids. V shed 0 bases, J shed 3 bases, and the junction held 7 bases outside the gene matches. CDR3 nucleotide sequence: TGTGCCAGCTCACCACCGACAGGGGCAGAAATCTACGAGCAGTACTTC. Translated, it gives CASSPPTGAEIYEQYF.

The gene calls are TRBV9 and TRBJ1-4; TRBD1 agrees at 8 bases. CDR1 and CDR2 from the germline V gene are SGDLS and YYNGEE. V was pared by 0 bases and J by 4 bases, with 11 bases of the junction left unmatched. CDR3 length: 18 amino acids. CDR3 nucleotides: TGTGCCAGCAGCGTAGGCTCGGCAGGGGGCTTGGGTAATGAAAAACTGTTTTTT. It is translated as CASSVGSAGGLGNEKLFF.

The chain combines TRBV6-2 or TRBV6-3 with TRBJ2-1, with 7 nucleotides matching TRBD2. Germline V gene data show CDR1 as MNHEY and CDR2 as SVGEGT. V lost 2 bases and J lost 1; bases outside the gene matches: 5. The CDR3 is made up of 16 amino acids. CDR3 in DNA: TGTGCCAGCAGTTACCTAGGTAGCGGGTCCTACAATGAGCAGTTCTTC. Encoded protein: CASSYLGSGSYNEQFF.